The clone carrying this T cell receptor (beta chain) has more than one count but fewer than ten. Antigen unknown. The data were obtained in a study of CD8+ T cells in alopecia areata. Trimming removed 5 bases from V and 5 bases from J, with 12 bases in between. Germline CDR1 is SEHNR and CDR2 is FQNEAQ (reference sequence). The CDR3 consists of 13 residues. Extracted from the samples, RNA was reverse transcribed into cDNA to serve as the sequencing template. Only in-frame clones appear in the TCRdb table, and some are missing; sequencing was by immunoSEQ multiplex PCR. This table has 110,000 to 150,000 clones, 70% to 90% appearing once. General study results and limits: A large proportion of expanded lesional clones were detected persisting in scalp and blood during tofacitinib. Clonality was higher in lesional than normal scalp, especially in alopecia totalis/universalis. Normal-skin resident alphabeta T cells also appear among scalp sample sequences.

Treatment reported: oral pan-JAK inhibitor, 5-10 mg twice daily. This receptor was taken from a human donor with alopecia areata. The rearrangement links TRBV7-9 to TRBJ1-2, with a possible D match to TRBD1 (6 bases). Here the sequenced sample was CD8+ T cells sorted from blood, taken at week 4, from a patient treated with tofacitinib. This CDR3 is CASSALTGYGYTF. CDR3 DNA: TGTGCCAGCAGCGCGTTAACAGGGTATGGCTACACCTTC.